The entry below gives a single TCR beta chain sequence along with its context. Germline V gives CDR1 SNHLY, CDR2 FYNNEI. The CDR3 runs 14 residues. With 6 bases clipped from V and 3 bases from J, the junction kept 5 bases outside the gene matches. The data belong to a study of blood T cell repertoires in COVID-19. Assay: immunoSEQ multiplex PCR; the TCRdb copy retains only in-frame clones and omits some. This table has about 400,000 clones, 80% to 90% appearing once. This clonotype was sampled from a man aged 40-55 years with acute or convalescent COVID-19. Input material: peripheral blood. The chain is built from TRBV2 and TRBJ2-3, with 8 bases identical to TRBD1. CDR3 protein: CASRVTGGTDTQYF. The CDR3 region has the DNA TGTGCCAGCAGAGTCACAGGGGGGACAGATACGCAGTATTTT. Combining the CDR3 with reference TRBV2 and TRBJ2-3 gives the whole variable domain EPEVTQTPSHQVTQMGQEVILRCVPISNHLYFYWYRQILGQKVEFLVSFYNNEISEKSEIFDDQFSVERPDGSNFTLKIRSTKLEDSAMYFCASRVTGGTDTQYFGPGTRLTVL.